This passage covers 21 T cell receptor beta chains from one sample sequenced in a study of blood T cell repertoires in COVID-19. Method: immunoSEQ multiplex PCR; TCRdb's copy keeps in-frame clones and lacks some. The data show some 140,000 clones, with about four fifths seen just once and about 9.2% held by the top ten. Material for sequencing was PBMCs or T cells enriched from blood (not recorded which). The receptor set was obtained from a man in his fifties or sixties who had recovered from COVID-19.

The J gene is TRBJ1-3, the V gene TRBV28; 8 bases fit TRBD1. CDR1 MDHEN and CDR2 SYDVKM come from the germline V gene. The CDR3 sequence is 17 residues long. V dropped 3 bases and J dropped 4; count of bases not matched to a gene: 11. The CDR3 nucleotides are TGTGCCAGCAGTTTCTCCAGGGGGCCGGTCTCCGGAAACACCATATATTTT. It codes for CASSFSRGPVSGNTIYF.

The chain is built from TRBV10-3 and TRBJ2-7; no clear D. The germline gives CDR1 ENHRY, CDR2 SYGVKD. V lost 11 bases and J lost 5, with 16 bases in between. The CDR3 sequence is 12 residues long. This CDR3 is CASYDSTHEQYF. The CDR3 DNA reads as TGTGCCTCGTATGATTCCACTCACGAGCAGTACTTC.

The chain links TRBV18 to TRBJ1-1; D gene unclear. CDR3 size: 15 residues. CDR1 is KGHSH and CDR2 is LQKENI in the germline V gene. V dropped 3 bases and J dropped 1 base, with 12 bases sitting between them. The CDR3 nucleotides read TGTGCCAGCTCACCGTCGCCCCAGCGGAACACTGAAGCTTTCTTT. It yields the protein CASSPSPQRNTEAFF.

V and J are TRBV27 and TRBJ2-7; 12 bases match TRBD2. The CDR3 has 15 amino acids. Germline values: CDR1 MNHEY, CDR2 SMNVEV (reference sequence). V lost 5 bases to trimming and J lost 4 bases; unmatched junction nucleotides: 6. In DNA form, the CDR3 reads TGTGCCAGCAGTCCTAGCGGGGGGGCCCTATACGAGCAGTACTTC. Its protein product is CASSPSGGALYEQYF.

The table lists this clone with a count of one. This chain joins TRBV9 and TRBJ1-4; 7 bases are shared with TRBD1. The V gene's germline CDR1 is SGDLS and CDR2 YYNGEE. The CDR3 length is 15 residues. The junction had 5 bases not matched to a gene; V was cut back by 0 bases and J by 6 bases. The CDR3 here is CASSVGDRLYEKLFF. CDR3 nucleotide sequence: TGTGCCAGCAGCGTAGGGGACAGACTATATGAAAAACTGTTTTTT.

V and J are TRBV7-2 and TRBJ2-7; TRBD2 matches at 7 bases. Germline V gives CDR1 SGHTA, CDR2 FQGNSA. The CDR3 has 14 amino acids. The V segment lost 2 bases and the J segment 1 base; nucleotides outside the gene matches: 2. As DNA, the CDR3 is TGTGCCAGCAGCTTAAGGGACTATTCCTACGAGCAGTACTTC. Translating it yields CASSLRDYSYEQYF.

The J gene is TRBJ2-7, the V gene TRBV7-3, with D possibly being TRBD2 (6 bases). The V and J ends lost 5 bases and 2 bases respectively, with 16 bases between them. Per the germline V gene, CDR1 is SGHTA and CDR2 is FQGTGA. The CDR3 contains 15 residues. The CDR3 DNA is TGTGCCAGCAGCCCACAACCGGAGGGGCCCTACGAGCAGTACTTC. It codes for CASSPQPEGPYEQYF.

In its sample, this clone was seen once. Relative to the germline gene, one junction end is altered; a read error may explain this. The chain combines TRBV27 with TRBJ2-7; TRBD1 aligns across 10 bases. Germline V lookup: CDR1 MNHEY, CDR2 SMNVEV (reference sequence). This CDR3 has 13 amino acids. The CDR3 sequence: CASSDSGTGELYF. CDR3 nucleotides: TGTGCCAGCAGTGATTCCGGGACAGGGGAGCTGTACTTC.

The rearrangement joins TRBV5-1 to TRBJ1-6, with 10 nucleotides matching TRBD1. The V segment lost 4 bases and the J segment 7 bases; nucleotides outside the gene matches: 5. Germline V gene lookup returns CDR1 SGHRS and CDR2 YFSETQ. The CDR3 consists of 15 residues. The CDR3 spells CASSGQGVTNSPLHF. Here the CDR3 DNA reads TGCGCCAGCAGCGGACAGGGGGTAACCAATTCACCCCTCCACTTT.

The V gene is TRBV2, the J gene TRBJ1-1; a possible D gene is TRBD1 (5 bases). Germline-derived CDR1 and CDR2 are SNHLY and FYNNEI. The length of the CDR3 is 15 residues. With 6 bases removed from V and 0 bases from J, the gap between germline ends came to 14 bases. The CDR3, as DNA: TGTGCCAGCAGAGTGACAGATTTTATGAACACTGAAGCTTTCTTT. As protein: CASRVTDFMNTEAFF.

In its sample, this clone was seen once. The V call is TRBV5-6, the J call TRBJ1-1; 7 bases fit TRBD1. Germline CDR1 SGHDT, CDR2 YYEEEE. Trimming cost V 0 bases and J 5 bases; bases outside gene matches: 4. This CDR3 spans 14 amino acids. CDR3 bases: TGTGCCAGCAGCTTGGGTCAGGGGGTGACTGAAGCTTTCTTT. It is translated as CASSLGQGVTEAFF.

This chain connects TRBV29-1 to TRBJ2-5, with TRBD1 as a possible D gene (6 bases). CDR3 length: 13 amino acids. Germline loops: CDR1 SQVTM, CDR2 ANQGSEA. V lost 5 bases to trimming and J lost 1 base, with 11 bases between them. The CDR3 sequence is CSVTGHTQETQYF. The CDR3 DNA sequence: TGCAGCGTTACGGGACACACCCAAGAGACCCAGTACTTC.

V gene TRBV28 combines with J gene TRBJ1-3; D not resolved. Per the germline V gene, CDR1 is MDHEN and CDR2 is SYDVKM. V lost 2 bases, J lost 0 bases, and 5 bases lay in between. CDR3 size: 14 residues. This chain's CDR3 is CASSLRLSGNTIYF. The DNA of the CDR3 is TGTGCCAGCAGTTTACGACTCTCTGGAAACACCATATATTTT.

The chain is built from TRBV24-1 and TRBJ2-1, with TRBD2 matching over 7 bases. V was pared by 9 bases and J by 0 bases, with 1 base of the junction left unmatched. Germline loops: CDR1 KGHDR, CDR2 SFDVKD. The CDR3 contains 13 residues. Written as DNA, the CDR3 is TGTGCCACCTCGGGGGGCTCCTACAATGAGCAGTTCTTC. Amino acids: CATSGGSYNEQFF.

This CDR3 is CASSMGQAKFYGYTF. DNA for the CDR3: TGTGCCAGCAGCATGGGACAGGCCAAATTCTATGGCTACACCTTC. The rearrangement joins TRBV5-4 to TRBJ1-2, with TRBD1 matching 8 bases. The germline V gene has CDR1 SGHNT and CDR2 YYREEE (reference sequence). V shed 4 bases, J shed 4 bases, and the junction held 9 bases outside the gene matches. The CDR3 spans 15 residues. Full variable domain (rest looked up from reference TRBV5-4 and TRBJ1-2): ETGVTQSPTHLIKTRGQQVTLRCSSQSGHNTVSWYQQALGQGPQFIFQYYREEENGRGNFPPRFSGLQFPNYSSELNVNALELDDSALYLCASSMGQAKFYGYTFGSGTRLTVV.

The chain combines TRBV3-1 (or the pseudogene TRBV3-2) with TRBJ1-4; TRBD1 is a possible D gene (6 bases). The CDR3 covers 18 residues. Looked up from germline, CDR1 is LGHDT and CDR2 is YNNKEL (reference sequence). Trimming stripped 1 base from V and 8 bases from J, with 23 bases between. DNA for the CDR3: TGTGCCAGCAGCCAAGCGGGACAAAGAATTCCCAACACCGAAAAACTGTTTTTT. It yields the protein CASSQAGQRIPNTEKLFF.

The chain links TRBV27 to TRBJ1-5; TRBD1 aligns across 10 bases. The CDR3 consists of 20 residues. The V gene end was trimmed by 4 bases and the J gene end by 8 bases; junction bases not matched to a gene: 23. The germline V gene encodes CDR1 MNHEY and CDR2 SMNVEV (reference sequence). The CDR3 loop reads CASSSHQPRDRGLLAEPQHF. The CDR3 DNA follows: TGTGCCAGCAGTTCACACCAGCCCCGGGACAGGGGCCTCCTGGCCGAGCCCCAGCATTTT.

V gene TRBV11-2 combines with J gene TRBJ1-4; TRBD1 agrees at 10 bases. From germline, CDR1 is SGHAT and CDR2 FQNNGV. The CDR3 length is 15 residues. V lost 5 bases to trimming and J lost 7 bases; unmatched junction nucleotides: 7. The CDR3 DNA reads TGTGCCAGCAGCCAGGGCGGGACAGGGGCTGAAAAACTGTTTTTT. This sequence encodes CASSQGGTGAEKLFF.

This clone occurred a few times. The chain couples TRBV3-1 (or the pseudogene TRBV3-2) to TRBJ1-6, with D uncertain. Looked up from germline, CDR1 is LGHDT and CDR2 is YNNKEL (reference sequence). This CDR3 comprises 15 residues. V gave up 0 bases and J gave up 2 bases, with 5 bases separating them. CDR3 residues: CASSQELAYNSPLHF. The CDR3 DNA sequence: TGTGCCAGCAGCCAAGAACTTGCCTATAATTCACCCCTCCACTTT.

J is TRBJ1-2 and V is TRBV24-1, with 7 positions matching TRBD1. The V gene end was trimmed by 9 bases and the J gene end by 5 bases; junction bases not matched to a gene: 5. The CDR3 loop spans 12 amino acids. The germline V gene has CDR1 KGHDR and CDR2 SFDVKD. The CDR3 nucleotides are TGTGCCACCGGGGACAGTCCTTATGGCTACACCTTC. This sequence encodes CATGDSPYGYTF.

This chain links TRBV28 with TRBJ1-6, with 8 bases identical to TRBD1. The V segment lost 3 bases and the J segment 6 bases; nucleotides outside the gene matches: 1. The CDR3 has 14 residues. Germline assignment: CDR1 MDHEN and CDR2 SYDVKM. CDR3 region: CASSFGQGNSPLHF. CDR3 DNA sequence: TGTGCCAGCAGTTTTGGACAGGGTAATTCACCCCTCCACTTT.